This entry lists 22 T cell receptor beta chains sequenced from one sample in a study of vaccination and CD4 T cells after COVID-19. One entry per CDR3 protein results from TCRdb running MiXCR on the PCR reads. The sample shows 13,000 to 15,000 distinct CDR3 sequences, 69% of them seen only once. The input for sequencing was CD4+ T cells from blood, taken after SARS-CoV-2 vaccination. The receptors shown here come from a human donor who had recovered from COVID-19.

V is TRBV6-5 and J is TRBJ1-2; tentatively, D is TRBD1 (5 bases). Germline V gene sequence: CDR1 MNHEY, CDR2 SVGAGI. Trimming removed 2 bases from V and 5 bases from J, with 12 bases in between. This CDR3 contains 14 residues. The CDR3 loop is CASSYQGPQYGYTF. The CDR3 nucleotides read TGTGCCAGCAGTTACCAGGGCCCGCAATATGGCTACACCTTC.

This chain joins TRBV21-1 and TRBJ2-1; the table assigns TRBD2, which was not confirmed against the DNA. TRBV21-1 is marked as a pseudogene. The CDR3 length is 12 residues. For the CDR3, the DNA is TGTGCCAGCAGCAGAGGGACTAGTGCGCAGTTCTTC. Residues: CASSRGTSAQFF.

The V call is TRBV7-9, the J call TRBJ2-2, with 9 bases aligning to TRBD2. This CDR3 has 17 residues. From germline, CDR1 is SEHNR and CDR2 FQNEAQ (reference sequence). The J segment lost 4 bases and the V segment lost 2 bases, leaving 8 bases of the junction unmatched. CDR3 in DNA: TGTGCCAGCAGCTTACTTGCGGGAGGGCCGGGCACCGGGGAGCTGTTTTTT. Its translation: CASSLLAGGPGTGELFF.

Note on this clonotype: One end of the junction does not line up with germline, which may come from a read error. V gene TRBV10-3 combines with J gene TRBJ2-7, with a weak D call TRBD2 (6 bases). The CDR3 runs to 18 residues. Germline CDR1 ENHRY, CDR2 SYGVKD. This CDR3 reads CAINESMVGRGRLYEQYF. The DNA of the CDR3 is TGTGCCATCAATGAGTCAATGGTAGGGCGGGGACGCCTATACGAGCAGTACTTC.

J is TRBJ2-7 and V is TRBV20-1; D might be TRBD2 (7 bases). The CDR3 is made up of 12 amino acids. Germline CDR1 reads DFQATT; CDR2 reads SNEGSKA (reference sequence). CDR3 amino acids: CSLGGGPYEQYF. The CDR3 DNA is TGCAGCCTAGGGGGGGGGCCCTACGAGCAGTACTTC.

This clonotype has a handful of counts. The gene calls are TRBV19 and TRBJ1-6; D is unresolved. Germline V gives CDR1 LNHDA, CDR2 SQIVND (reference sequence). This CDR3 spans 14 amino acids. V was trimmed by 3 bases and J by 8 bases, leaving 11 bases between them. The CDR3 spells CASSMVREDSPLHF. CDR3 nucleotides: TGTGCCAGTAGTATGGTGAGAGAGGATTCACCCCTCCACTTT. Complete variable domain (other parts from reference TRBV19 and TRBJ1-6): DGGITQSPKYLFRKEGQNVTLSCEQNLNHDAMYWYRQDPGQGLRLIYYSQIVNDFQKGDIAEGYSVSREKKESFPLTVTSAQKNPTAFYLCASSMVREDSPLHFGNGTRLTVT.

This chain joins TRBV19 and TRBJ2-1; the match to TRBD2 covers 7 bases. This CDR3 spans 17 amino acids. CDR1 is LNHDA, CDR2 SQIVND, per germline (reference sequence). J gave up 3 bases and V 5 bases, and 13 bases lay outside the gene matches. CDR3 in DNA: TGTGCCAGTAGTGCAGAACCAAGCGGGACTCTCTACAATGAGCAGTTCTTC. Its translation: CASSAEPSGTLYNEQFF.

The chain employs TRBV27 and TRBJ2-5; 7 positions match TRBD1. The CDR3 length is 17 residues. Germline CDR1 and CDR2: MNHEY and SMNVEV (reference sequence). V trimming: 5 bases; J trimming: 1 base; junction bases outside the gene matches: 13. CDR3 amino acids: CASSPNYGQALQETQYF. CDR3 in DNA: TGTGCCAGCAGTCCTAACTATGGACAGGCCCTCCAAGAGACCCAGTACTTC.

The chain recombines TRBV2 with TRBJ1-5, with unresolved D. V was pared by 5 bases and J by 0 bases, with 8 bases between. CDR1 and CDR2 (germline): SNHLY, FYNNEI. CDR3 size: 14 residues. The DNA for the CDR3 is TGTGCCAGCAGTATCTCCTCTAGCAATCAGCCCCAGCATTTT. This sequence encodes CASSISSSNQPQHF.

The V gene is TRBV28, the J gene TRBJ1-5; D is unclear. This CDR3 is built from 14 residues. The germline CDR1 and CDR2 sequences are MDHEN and SYDVKM. Trimming removed 5 bases from V and 7 bases from J, with 15 bases in between. CDR3 in amino acids: CASSPDLGFQPQHF. For the CDR3, the DNA is TGTGCCAGCAGTCCGGATCTGGGTTTCCAGCCCCAGCATTTT.

This clonotype showed up just a few times. This CDR3 reads CASSTGGGGETQYF. For the CDR3, the DNA is TGTGCCAGCAGCACTGGCGGGGGGGGGGAGACCCAGTACTTC. The V gene is TRBV7-9, the J gene TRBJ2-5; TRBD2 agrees at 9 bases. J was trimmed by 5 bases and V by 5 bases; bases with no gene match: 6. CDR1 SEHNR and CDR2 FQNEAQ come from the germline V gene (reference sequence). The length of the CDR3 is 14 residues.

The chain links TRBV6-1 to TRBJ2-5, with D uncertain. Per the germline V gene, CDR1 is MNHNS and CDR2 is SASEGT. Trimming removed 7 bases at V and 9 bases at J, with 18 bases between. This CDR3 has 13 amino acids. The CDR3: CASILVAGGAQYF. CDR3 DNA sequence: TGTGCCAGCATCCTGGTAGCTGGTGGGGCCCAGTACTTC.

This clonotype has more than one count but fewer than ten. The V and J genes are TRBV7-3 and TRBJ2-5, with 8 nucleotides matching TRBD1. CDR1 is SGHTA, CDR2 FQGTGA, per germline. With 5 bases clipped from V and 5 bases from J, the junction kept 10 bases outside the gene matches. This CDR3 has 15 residues. CDR3 region: CASSTRQGRCETQYF. CDR3 nucleotides: TGTGCCAGCAGCACACGACAGGGGAGATGCGAGACCCAGTACTTC.

The chain joins TRBV20-1 to TRBJ2-7; a possible D gene is TRBD1 (5 bases). The CDR3 consists of 18 residues. The V gene's germline CDR1 is DFQATT and CDR2 SNEGSKA (reference sequence). Trimming stripped 1 base from V and 0 bases from J, with 22 bases between. CDR3 protein: CSARGRGLKGPLSYEQYF. CDR3 nucleotides: TGCAGTGCTAGAGGAAGAGGATTAAAGGGGCCCCTCTCCTACGAGCAGTACTTC.

The chain recombines TRBV7-9 with TRBJ1-6; TRBD1 might be the D (6 bases). CDR3 length equals 14 residues. In germline, CDR1 is SEHNR, CDR2 FQNEAQ (reference sequence). Trimming took 4 bases from V and 9 from J, leaving 13 bases between them. The DNA for the CDR3 is TGTGCCAGCAGCTCCTATTCAGGGGCTTCACCCCTCCACTTT. It codes for CASSSYSGASPLHF.

V and J are TRBV24-1 and TRBJ2-2, with unresolved D. V gave up 9 bases and J gave up 2 bases, with 15 bases separating them. CDR1 and CDR2 (germline): KGHDR, SFDVKD. The CDR3 is made up of 15 amino acids. CDR3 coding DNA: TGTGCCACCGCAAGCCGAGACAAAAACACCGGGGAGCTGTTTTTT. Amino acid sequence: CATASRDKNTGELFF.

The rearrangement links TRBV20-1 to TRBJ2-1; D is possibly TRBD1 or TRBD2 (5 bases each). This CDR3 contains 14 residues. Trimming pared 0 bases from V and 6 bases from J, leaving 12 bases between. Looked up from germline, CDR1 is DFQATT and CDR2 is SNEGSKA (reference sequence). The CDR3 sequence is CSAREGPGINEQFF. DNA for the CDR3: TGCAGTGCTAGAGAGGGACCCGGGATCAATGAGCAGTTCTTC.

The gene calls are TRBV12-3 or TRBV12-4 and TRBJ1-2, with 7 nucleotides matching TRBD1. J gave up 4 bases and V 3 bases, and 8 bases lay outside the gene matches. This CDR3 is built from 15 residues. CDR3 in amino acids: CASSLSRGRLYGYTF. In DNA, the CDR3 is TGTGCCAGCAGTTTGTCTAGGGGGCGCCTCTATGGCTACACCTTC.

V is TRBV6-2 or TRBV6-3 and J is TRBJ1-1, with D possibly TRBD1 on 6 matching bases. This CDR3 is built from 16 residues. Trimming stripped 2 bases from V and 3 bases from J, with 16 bases between. Germline assignment: CDR1 MNHEY and CDR2 SVGEGT. The CDR3 here is CASSYIWPQGDTEAFF. DNA for the CDR3: TGTGCCAGCAGTTACATCTGGCCACAGGGTGACACTGAAGCTTTCTTT.

A single count supports this clonotype. The rearrangement links TRBV11-2 to TRBJ1-5; 10 bases fit TRBD1. The CDR3 is 19 amino acids. Germline loops: CDR1 SGHAT, CDR2 FQNNGV. Germline trimming cut 6 bases from V and 5 bases from J; bases unmatched to any gene: 19. The CDR3 spells CASRSSRRDRGFSDQPQHF. In nucleotides, the CDR3 is TGTGCCAGCAGGTCCTCCCGACGGGACAGGGGCTTTTCGGATCAGCCCCAGCATTTT.

The rearrangement links TRBV29-1 to TRBJ2-3, with D possibly being TRBD2 (6 bases). Looked up from germline, CDR1 is SQVTM and CDR2 is ANQGSEA. The V gene lost 4 bases and the J gene lost 1 base, with 15 bases spanning the gap. The CDR3 is 15 amino acids. CDR3 DNA: TGCAGCGTTGTGGGCCAGGAGCGGGGCACAGATACGCAGTATTTT. It codes for CSVVGQERGTDTQYF.

This clonotype appeared once. The chain links TRBV7-8 to TRBJ2-5; 9 bases are shared with TRBD1. The length of the CDR3 is 19 residues. Trimming took 5 bases from V and 0 from J; bases not matched to a gene: 16. The germline V gene encodes CDR1 SGHVS and CDR2 FQNEAQ. The CDR3 nucleotides read TGTGCCAGCAGCAGTGCTGGGCTTGGGAGGACAGGGGACCAAGAGACCCAGTACTTC. Amino acid sequence: CASSSAGLGRTGDQETQYF.